The 31 T cell receptor beta chains given below trace back to one sample, sequenced in a study of glioma-infiltrating T cells. Amplification of TCR alpha and beta CDR3 regions from RNA used iRepertoire nested multiplex PCR. TCRdb reprocessed the multiplex PCR reads with MiXCR, giving one entry per CDR3 protein. Among some 160,000 distinct CDR3 sequences listed, more than 35% were seen once. Sequencing was done on a sample of glioma tissue, nonneoplastic brain tissue, or PBMCs (not recorded which). The receptor source for this set is a human donor with low-grade glioma or glioblastoma, undergoing nonglioma brain surgery, or in good health (not recorded which).

This clonotype was seen ten or more times. This rearrangement joins TRBV6-1 to TRBJ2-1; perhaps TRBD2 as D (6 bases). Per germline, CDR1 MNHNS and CDR2 SASEGT. V was shortened by 3 bases and J by 4 bases, with 13 bases between the two germline ends. This CDR3 is built from 15 residues. The CDR3 here is CASSDLPGEYNEQFF. CDR3 bases: TGTGCCAGCAGTGACCTCCCGGGAGAATACAATGAGCAGTTCTTC.

Concerning this clonotype itself: Given a much more abundant clone one base away, this may be a read error. Since no conserved phenylalanine or tryptophan closes the CDR3, a read error is the likely cause. V usage is TRBV7-9 and J usage is TRBJ1-1; TRBD1 agrees at 7 bases. CDR3 length: 15 amino acids. CDR1 SEHNR and CDR2 FQNEAQ come from the germline V gene (reference sequence). Unmatched junction bases numbered 5, after V lost 3 bases and J lost 1 base. CDR3 loop: CASSFDAGGNTEAFL. The CDR3 nucleotides read TGTGCCAGCAGCTTTGATGCAGGGGGGAACACTGAAGCTTTCCTT.

This chain joins TRBV3-1 and TRBJ2-5, with D unresolved. CDR1 and CDR2 from the germline V gene are LGHDT and YNNKEL (reference sequence). The CDR3 has 14 amino acids. V gave up 4 bases and J gave up 2 bases, with 11 bases separating them. CDR3 protein: CASSPRTPQETQYF. CDR3 DNA: TGTGCCAGCAGCCCGCGGACGCCTCAAGAGACCCAGTACTTC.

Comment on this clonotype: Given a much more abundant clone one base away, this may be a read error. This rearrangement joins TRBV4-1 to TRBJ2-1; the match to TRBD2 covers 7 bases. CDR1 and CDR2 from the germline V gene are MGHRA and YSYEKL. The CDR3 is made up of 14 amino acids. Germline trimming cut 0 bases from V and 8 bases from J; bases unmatched to any gene: 4. CDR3 in DNA: TGCGCCAGCAGCCAAGATGGACTAGAGGATGAGCAGTTCTTC. Protein product: CASSQDGLEDEQFF.

The CDR3 here is CARGTGTTDTQYF. The CDR3 DNA is TGCGCCAGAGGGACAGGGACCACAGATACGCAGTATTTT. The V call is TRBV5-1, the J call TRBJ2-3; 9 positions match TRBD1. CDR3 size: 13 residues. V lost 8 bases and J lost 2; bases outside the gene matches: 3. Germline values: CDR1 SGHRS, CDR2 YFSETQ.

This clonotype was observed many times. The chain has TRBV6-1 and TRBJ1-1; maybe TRBD1 (5 bases). Germline CDR1 reads MNHNS; CDR2 reads SASEGT. The CDR3 is 11 amino acids. Trimming took 8 bases from V and 8 from J, leaving 12 bases between them. The DNA for the CDR3 is TGTGCCAGCTCGGAAGACAGAGAAGCTTTCTTT. Encoded protein: CASSEDREAFF.

Ten or more counts support this clonotype. The rearrangement links TRBV7-2 to TRBJ2-3, with TRBD2 identical over 8 bases. CDR3 size: 16 residues. In germline, CDR1 is SGHTA, CDR2 FQGNSA. V lost 5 bases and J lost 0; bases outside the gene matches: 7. The CDR3 sequence is CASSPGLALSTDTQYF. The CDR3, as DNA: TGTGCCAGCAGCCCCGGACTAGCACTAAGCACAGATACGCAGTATTTT.

V and J are TRBV19 and TRBJ1-5, with 8 bases fitting TRBD1. Per germline, CDR1 LNHDA and CDR2 SQIVND (reference sequence). The V segment lost 4 bases and the J segment 6 bases; nucleotides outside the gene matches: 5. The CDR3 spans 14 residues. CDR3 bases: TGTGCCAGTAGTACCGGACAGGGAGGTCAGCCCCAGCATTTT. As protein: CASSTGQGGQPQHF. Full variable domain (outside the CDR3, taken from reference TRBV19 and TRBJ1-5): DGGITQSPKYLFRKEGQNVTLSCEQNLNHDAMYWYRQDPGQGLRLIYYSQIVNDFQKGDIAEGYSVSREKKESFPLTVTSAQKNPTAFYLCASSTGQGGQPQHFGDGTRLSIL.

This clonotype was found many times. The chain is built from TRBV20-1 and TRBJ1-2; D is possibly TRBD1 (5 bases). V was cut by 5 bases and J by 2 bases, with 21 bases left in between. CDR3 size: 16 residues. Germline CDR1 DFQATT, CDR2 SNEGSKA (reference sequence). DNA for the CDR3: TGCAGTGCTCCAAACAGCGGGGCCGTAGTGAACTATGGCTACACCTTC. Amino acid sequence: CSAPNSGAVVNYGYTF.

This clonotype has just one count. J is TRBJ1-3 and V is TRBV5-1; D gene uncertain. Trimming removed 2 bases from V and 1 base from J, with 13 bases in between. The CDR3 is 16 amino acids. Germline CDR1 is SGHRS and CDR2 is YFSETQ. The CDR3 nucleotides are TGCGCCAGCAGCTTAGACGGCCCGAGATCTGGAAACACCATATATTTT. Protein product: CASSLDGPRSGNTIYF.

The rearrangement joins TRBV30 to TRBJ1-6; tentatively, D is TRBD1 (5 bases). The ends were cut back, 2 bases at V and 9 bases at J, with 20 bases in the middle. From germline, CDR1 is GTSNPN and CDR2 SVGIG (reference sequence). This CDR3 has 16 amino acids. The CDR3 region has the DNA TGTGCCTGGAGTAGAACTCGCCAGGGATTAGGTTCACCCCTCCACTTT. Its translation is CAWSRTRQGLGSPLHF.

The V gene is TRBV7-2, the J gene TRBJ2-7; D is unclear. CDR3 size: 16 residues. The ends were cut back, 1 base at V and 2 bases at J, with 15 bases in the middle. Germline lookup yields CDR1 SGHTA and CDR2 FQGNSA. The CDR3 region has the DNA TGTGCCAGCAGCTTAGATACACAGAGCGAAGCCTACGAGCAGTACTTC. Translated, it gives CASSLDTQSEAYEQYF.

About this clonotype: This may arise from a read error, as a much more abundant clone is one base away. The rearrangement links TRBV7-9 to TRBJ2-3; the match to TRBD2 covers 9 bases. With V trimmed by 4 bases and J by 4 bases, 6 bases remained unmatched. The CDR3 runs to 15 residues. In germline, CDR1 is SEHNR, CDR2 FQNEAQ (reference sequence). This CDR3 reads CASSSVAGEADTQYF. In DNA form, the CDR3 reads TGTGCCAGCAGCTCAGTAGCGGGAGAGGCAGATACGCAGTATTTT.

This clonotype was seen ten or more times. The rearrangement uses TRBV28 and TRBJ2-5; 7 bases agree with TRBD1. Losses at the gene ends were 5 bases for V and 1 base for J; bases not matched to a gene: 10. This CDR3 contains 16 residues. The germline V gene encodes CDR1 MDHEN and CDR2 SYDVKM. The CDR3 region is CASSLMGQRLQETQYF. CDR3 nucleotides: TGTGCCAGCAGTCTAATGGGACAGCGGCTCCAAGAGACCCAGTACTTC. The full variable domain, completed using reference TRBV28 and TRBJ2-5, is DVKVTQSSRYLVKRTGEKVFLECVQDMDHENMFWYRQDPGLGLRLIYFSYDVKMKEKGDIPEGYSVSREKKERFSLILESASTNQTSMYLCASSLMGQRLQETQYFGPGTRLLVL.

The chain combines TRBV29-1 with TRBJ2-3, with D possibly TRBD2 on 6 matching bases. From germline, CDR1 is SQVTM and CDR2 ANQGSEA. The CDR3 consists of 12 residues. With 7 bases removed from V and 3 bases from J, the gap between germline ends came to 11 bases. The CDR3 region has the DNA TGCAGCGCTGAGGGACTTACAGATACGCAGTATTTT. This codes for CSAEGLTDTQYF.

This clonotype was counted a few times. This sequence joins TRBV12-3 or TRBV12-4 and TRBJ2-3, with D perhaps given as TRBD1 or TRBD2 (5 bases each). V shed 3 bases and J shed 0 bases, with 10 bases lying between them. The CDR3 is 15 amino acids. The CDR3 protein is CASSFRDLSTDTQYF. CDR3 bases: TGTGCCAGCAGTTTCCGGGACCTTAGCACAGATACGCAGTATTTT.

Of note for this clonotype: One end of the junction is discordant with germline, which a read error may explain. The chain has TRBV20-1 and TRBJ2-5; no clear D gene. The CDR3 contains 13 residues. CDR1 and CDR2 from the germline V gene are DFQATT and SNEGSKA (reference sequence). CDR3 in amino acids: CSARATDQESQYF. CDR3 DNA sequence: TGCAGTGCTAGAGCTACGGATCAAGAGAGCCAGTACTTC.

The DNA for the CDR3 is TGCAGTGCTAGATATACGGTCAGGGCTGCCGGGGAGCTGTTTTTT. This translates into CSARYTVRAAGELFF. This chain links TRBV20-1 with TRBJ2-2, with D perhaps TRBD1 (5 bases). Germline CDR1 DFQATT, CDR2 SNEGSKA (reference sequence). Trimming removed 2 bases at V and 6 bases at J, with 16 bases between. The CDR3 extends over 15 amino acids.

This clonotype was observed at least ten times. The chain links TRBV28 to TRBJ2-5, with D hard to call. V gave up 2 bases and J gave up 5 bases, with 6 bases separating them. Germline values: CDR1 MDHEN, CDR2 SYDVKM. The CDR3 is 12 amino acids. CDR3 sequence (DNA): TGTGCCAGCAGTTTAAGGGCCGAGACCCAGTACTTC. It yields the protein CASSLRAETQYF.

Points on this clonotype: A much more abundant neighbour one base away suggests this may be a read error. The chain carries TRBV2 and TRBJ2-1, with a tentative D call TRBD2 (5 bases). Looked up from germline, CDR1 is SNHLY and CDR2 is FYNNEI. The CDR3 spans 13 residues. V was shortened by 8 bases and J by 12 bases, with 20 bases between the two germline ends. CDR3 sequence (DNA): TGTGCCAGCTCAGTTTACGTAGAGGGTGGGCAGTTCTTC. This translates into CASSVYVEGGQFF.

This clonotype was counted between two and nine times. V gene TRBV7-9 combines with J gene TRBJ2-5; 8 nucleotides line up with TRBD2. Germline-derived CDR1 and CDR2 are SEHNR and FQNEAQ (reference sequence). The CDR3 loop spans 16 amino acids. The junction had 13 bases not matched to a gene; V was cut back by 5 bases and J by 5 bases. The CDR3 is CASSPGGGAFRETQYF. The CDR3 bases are TGTGCCAGCAGCCCCGGGGGGGGCGCATTCAGGGAGACCCAGTACTTC.

About this clonotype: A much more abundant neighbour one base away suggests this may be a read error. The chain employs TRBV6-5 and TRBJ2-2, with a possible D match to TRBD2 (5 bases). Germline V gene lookup returns CDR1 MNHEY and CDR2 SVGAGI. The CDR3 length is 11 residues. CDR3 protein: CASRTVGEMFF. Here the CDR3 DNA reads TGTGCCAGCAGAACTGTCGGGGAGATGTTTTTT.

This clonotype was observed at least ten times. The chain couples TRBV20-1 to TRBJ1-1; possible D gene TRBD1, 6 bases. Germline lookup yields CDR1 DFQATT and CDR2 SNEGSKA (reference sequence). This CDR3 region has 14 residues. V lost 0 bases, J lost 4 bases, and 12 bases lay in between. The CDR3, as DNA: TGCAGTGCTAGAGATTCAGGGGCGGCCACTGAAGCTTTCTTT. Its protein is CSARDSGAATEAFF.

Ten or more counts support this clonotype. V is TRBV20-1 and J is TRBJ1-3; D is unclear. The CDR3 spans 14 residues. The V end lost 1 base, the J end lost 0 bases, and 7 bases lay between the germline ends. CDR1 and CDR2 from the germline V gene are DFQATT and SNEGSKA (reference sequence). The DNA for the CDR3 is TGCAGTGCTAGAGCGACCGTCTCTGGAAACACCATATATTTT. Its translation: CSARATVSGNTIYF.

This clonotype occurred a few times. CDR3 DNA: TGTGCCAGCAGCCAGGGACAGGGGCCTTTGACTGGCTACACCTTC. This gives the protein CASSQGQGPLTGYTF. The chain has TRBV3-1 and TRBJ1-2; TRBD1 matches at 10 bases. The CDR3 is 15 residues long. Trimming cost V 3 bases and J 7 bases; bases outside gene matches: 8. The germline CDR1 and CDR2 sequences are LGHDT and YNNKEL (reference sequence).

This clonotype has just a few counts. V and J are TRBV12-3 or TRBV12-4 and TRBJ2-5, with 7 bases matching TRBD1. The CDR3 sequence is 15 residues long. J gave up 3 bases and V 6 bases, and 10 bases lay outside the gene matches. This chain's CDR3 is CASSEAGDSKETQYF. In DNA form, the CDR3 reads TGTGCCAGCAGCGAGGCCGGGGACAGCAAAGAGACCCAGTACTTC.

This clonotype was seen ten or more times. This chain links TRBV28 with TRBJ2-2, with TRBD2 matching 7 bases. V was clipped by 5 bases and J by 0 bases; unmatched bases: 6. The CDR3 length is 16 residues. CDR1 is MDHEN and CDR2 is SYDVKM in the germline V gene. The CDR3 region has the DNA TGTGCCAGCAGTGGGGGGGTTATTTCGAACACCGGGGAGCTGTTTTTT. It translates to CASSGGVISNTGELFF.

The rearrangement uses TRBV2 and TRBJ1-2; D is undetermined. Germline V gene lookup returns CDR1 SNHLY and CDR2 FYNNEI. V was trimmed by 9 bases and J by 4 bases, leaving 9 bases between them. CDR3 length: 11 amino acids. The DNA for the CDR3 is TGTGCCAGAGGGCAGCTCTATGGCTACACCTTC. This encodes CARGQLYGYTF.

About this clonotype: This could be a read error, since a much larger clone is one nucleotide away. The V and J genes are TRBV20-1 and TRBJ2-1, with D perhaps matching TRBD1 (5 bases). The CDR3 is made up of 16 amino acids. Germline V CDR1 and CDR2: DFQATT, SNEGSKA (reference sequence). The V end lost 2 bases, the J end lost 1 base, and 15 bases lay between the germline ends. The CDR3 is CSARSQQGLSYNEQFF. The DNA of the CDR3 is TGCAGTGCTAGATCACAGCAGGGTCTATCCTACAATGAGCAGTTCTTC.

The chain joins TRBV2 to TRBJ1-2, with 10 bases identical to TRBD1. CDR1 SNHLY and CDR2 FYNNEI come from the germline V gene. CDR3 length: 17 residues. Trimming took 5 bases from V and 1 from J; bases not matched to a gene: 10. CDR3 in DNA: TGTGCCAGCAGTTCTGAGTCGGGACAGGGGCTTAACTATGGCTACACCTTC. It yields the protein CASSSESGQGLNYGYTF.

The gene calls are TRBV27 and TRBJ2-1; 7 bases agree with TRBD2. This CDR3 spans 16 amino acids. From germline, CDR1 is MNHEY and CDR2 SMNVEV (reference sequence). V shed 5 bases, J shed 1 base, and the junction held 8 bases outside the gene matches. CDR3 loop: CASSLGGRRSYNEQFF. The CDR3 DNA sequence: TGTGCCAGCAGTCTAGGCGGGAGACGTTCCTACAATGAGCAGTTCTTC.